A single sample gave rise to the 3 T cell receptor beta chains below, sequenced in a study of shared clonotypes between healthy human individuals. Here immunoSEQ multiplex PCR was the method, and the copy in TCRdb shows in-frame clones only, minus some. The sample consists of 1,500,000 or so clones, just under 99% of them appearing once. The sequenced sample consisted of naive CD4+ T cells sorted from blood. Subset defined: CD45RA+ positively selected. The receptors here all came from a man aged 25 to 40 in good health.

This chain uses TRBV6-5 with TRBJ1-1; D is uncertain. V lost 2 bases to trimming and J lost 10 bases, with 11 bases between them. The germline CDR1 and CDR2 sequences are MNHEY and SVGAGI. This CDR3 contains 12 residues. CDR3 sequence: CASSYGRERAFF. CDR3 nucleotide sequence: TGTGCCAGCAGTTACGGGCGGGAGAGAGCTTTCTTT.

This chain joins TRBV1 and TRBJ2-2; whether TRBD1, the table's D call, matches the DNA was not checked. TRBV1 is noted as a pseudogene. CDR3 length: 16 residues. As DNA, the CDR3 is TGCACCAGCAACAGGGGCCCGTTCAGACATCACGGGGAGCTGTTTTTT. The encoded protein is CTSNRGPFRHHGELFF.

V usage is TRBV7-2 and J usage is TRBJ2-1; 10 bases are a match to TRBD2. Germline CDR1 SGHTA, CDR2 FQGNSA. The CDR3 has 14 amino acids. V shed 11 bases and J 5 bases; nucleotides not matched to a gene: 9. The CDR3 nucleotides are TGTGCCTCCCTAGCGGGAGTAGGCAACAATGAGCAGTTCTTC. Protein product: CASLAGVGNNEQFF.